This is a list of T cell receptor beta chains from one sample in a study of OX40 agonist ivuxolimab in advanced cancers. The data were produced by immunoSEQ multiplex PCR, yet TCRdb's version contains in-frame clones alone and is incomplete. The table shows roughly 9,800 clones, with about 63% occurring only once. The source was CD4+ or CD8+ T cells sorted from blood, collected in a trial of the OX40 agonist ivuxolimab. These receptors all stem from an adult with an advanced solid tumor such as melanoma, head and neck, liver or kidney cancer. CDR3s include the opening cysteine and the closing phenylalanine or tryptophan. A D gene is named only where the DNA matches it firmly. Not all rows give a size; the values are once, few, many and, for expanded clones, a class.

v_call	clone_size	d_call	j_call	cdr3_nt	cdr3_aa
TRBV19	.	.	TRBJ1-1	TGTGCCAGTAGTAATCCAGCTCAACCCCCTGAAGCTTTCTTT	CASSNPAQPPEAFF
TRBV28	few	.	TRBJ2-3	TGTGCCAGCAGCCTGGGGCGGAGGGGTACAGATACGCAGTATTTT	CASSLGRRGTDTQYF
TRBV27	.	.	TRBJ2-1	TGTGCCAGCAGTTTAAGGTTTAGGGAGTACAATGAGCAGTTCTTC	CASSLRFREYNEQFF
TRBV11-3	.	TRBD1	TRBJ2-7	TGTGCCAGCAGCTCCGGACAGGGCGCCTACGAGCAGTACTTC	CASSSGQGAYEQYF
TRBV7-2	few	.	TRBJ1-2	TGTGCCAGCAGCTTAGAATTCGGGGCCTATGGCTACACCTTC	CASSLEFGAYGYTF
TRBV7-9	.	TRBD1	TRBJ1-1	TGTGCCAGCAGCTTCGAACAGGGGTTCGGGCTCACTGAAGCTTTCTTT	CASSFEQGFGLTEAFF
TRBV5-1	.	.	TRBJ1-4	TGCGCCAAACAGAGCAGGGGCTCACCGAAGTCGACAGCCGCAAAACTGTTTTTT	CAKQSRGSPKSTAAKLFF
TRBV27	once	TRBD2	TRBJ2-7	TGTGCCAGCAGTTTAGGTAGCGGGAGGACATACGAGCAGTACTTC	CASSLGSGRTYEQYF
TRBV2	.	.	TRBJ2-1	TGTGCCAGCAGTGATACGAGCCTCTCCTCCTACAATGAGCAGTTCTTC	CASSDTSLSSYNEQFF
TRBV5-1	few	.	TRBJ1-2	TGCGCCAGCAGCGTCGGATTATTAGACTATGGCTACACCTTC	CASSVGLLDYGYTF
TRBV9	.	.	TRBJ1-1	TGTGCCAGCAGCGTAGACCAGAACACTGAAGCTTTCTTT	CASSVDQNTEAFF
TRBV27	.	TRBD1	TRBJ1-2	TGTGCCAGCAGTTTAAGCAGGGGGCACGGCTACACCTTC	CASSLSRGHGYTF
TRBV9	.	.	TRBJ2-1	TGTGCCAGCAGCGTAGCTGAATATGAGCAGTTCTTC	CASSVAEYEQFF
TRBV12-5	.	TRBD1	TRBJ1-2	TGTGCTAGTGGTTTGGGGACAGGGGGAGGTAGCTACACCTTC	CASGLGTGGGSYTF
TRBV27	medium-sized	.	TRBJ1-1	TGTGCCAGCAGTTACGGGACATCTGAAGCTTTCTTT	CASSYGTSEAFF
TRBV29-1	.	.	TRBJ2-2	TGCAGCGTTGAGGCAAGGGGGTCGGACACCGGGGAGCTGTTTTTT	CSVEARGSDTGELFF
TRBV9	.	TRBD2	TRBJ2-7	TGTGCCAGCAGCGTAGGTAGCGGGAGTTCCTACGAGCAGTACTTC	CASSVGSGSSYEQYF
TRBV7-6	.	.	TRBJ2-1	TGTGCCAGCAGCTTAGACCGCGGAGTCGGGTCCGCCCACAATGAGCAGTTCTTC	CASSLDRGVGSAHNEQFF
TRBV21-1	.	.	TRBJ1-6	TGTGCCAGCAGCCCCCTGGGGGAGACTCATAATTCACCCCTCCACTTT	CASSPLGETHNSPLHF
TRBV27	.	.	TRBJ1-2	TGTGCCAGCAGTTTATTGTTAGGGCATGGCTACACCTTC	CASSLLLGHGYTF
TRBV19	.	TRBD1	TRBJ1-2	TGTGCCAGTAGTATCGGTAGGGGTACAGGGGTTGGCACCTTC	CASSIGRGTGVGTF
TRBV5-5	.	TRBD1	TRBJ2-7	TGTGCCAGCAGCTTGTCCCCGGGACAGGGTAGCTACGAGCAGTACTTC	CASSLSPGQGSYEQYF
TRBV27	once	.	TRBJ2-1	TGTGCCAGCAGTTTAACTCCCAATGAGCAGTTCTTC	CASSLTPNEQFF
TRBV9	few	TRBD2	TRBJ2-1	TGTGCCAGCAGCTCGCGCACTAGCGGGATTGCCAATGAGCAGTTCTTC	CASSSRTSGIANEQFF